This T cell receptor beta chain was found in a study of cytomegalovirus exposure and HLA in healthy donors. PCR used 60 Vbeta primers and 13 Jbeta primers. Sequencing was performed with immunoSEQ multiplex PCR; in TCRdb, only in-frame clones are kept and a portion is missing. The sample table sets out about 150,000 clones. CDR1 MNHEY and CDR2 SMNVEV come from the germline V gene (reference sequence). The CDR3 sequence is 14 residues long. V shed 6 bases, J shed 4 bases, and the junction held 3 bases outside the gene matches. The sequence came from a woman aged 45-60 years in good health and CMV-seronegative. The J gene is TRBJ2-1, the V gene TRBV27, with TRBD2 identical over 10 bases. The sequenced sample consisted of PBMCs. The CDR3, as DNA: TGTGCCAGCAGAGAACTAGCGGGGTACAATGAGCAGTTCTTC. This sequence encodes CASRELAGYNEQFF.